This TCR beta chain was sequenced in a study of human T cells and chemical hapten exposure. Study-level background: A mostly female patient group had alopecia areata, totalis or universalis.

TCRdb analysed the RACE reads with MiXCR anew, one entry per CDR3 protein. The sample includes 120,000 to 150,000 distinct CDR3 sequences, 12% of them seen just once. In germline, CDR1 is SGHRS, CDR2 YFSETQ. This CDR3 region has 15 residues. The V and J ends lost 1 base and 4 bases respectively, with 11 bases between them. General study findings and limits: Correlating positively with patch test score were the PT1 expanded TCR counts.

This clonotype was counted ten times or more. What it recognizes is unknown. Time point defined: patch test 2, 6 weeks after DPC sensitization. Specified treatment: therapeutic diphenylcyclopropenone sensitization with weekly scalp DPC. Total RNA extraction was carried out from unfractionated whole blood. Material: whole blood, obtained in connection with sensitization to the hapten diphenylcyclopropenone (DPC). The chain combines TRBV5-1 with TRBJ2-2; D gene unclear. The sequence was obtained from a woman aged 45-65 years with alopecia areata. Some clones in this sample may be carry-over from other donors' samples. Here the CDR3 DNA reads TGCGCCAGCAGCTTGATGGAAGGAGTCACCGGGGAGCTGTTTTTT. As protein: CASSLMEGVTGELFF.